The rows below give T cell receptor beta chains drawn from one sample of a study of blood T cells in healthy people across ages. One entry per CDR3 protein results from TCRdb running MiXCR on the 5' RACE reads. Here the sample spans some 1.5 million distinct CDR3 sequences, roughly 30% being singletons. Sequences were obtained from blood. The receptors were gathered from a woman in her thirties in good health. Both conserved end residues are part of each CDR3. The order of the fields is V gene, D gene, J gene, clone size, CDR3 DNA, CDR3 protein. The D gene is left open where the match is weak. Some rows mark clone size as missing; the rest say once, few, many or name a class of expanded clone.

TRBV3-1,TRBD2,TRBJ2-7,-,TGTGCCAGCAGCCCCTACGGGGGGGACGAGCAGTACTTC,CASSPYGGDEQYF
TRBV20-1,TRBD2,TRBJ2-1,few,TGCAGTGCTAGAGCGACTAGCGGGAGCTCCTACAATGAGCAGTTCTTC,CSARATSGSSYNEQFF
TRBV6-5,-,TRBJ2-7,-,TGTGCCAGCCGTGACCGTGCCCCCGGCTCCTACGAGCAGTACTTC,CASRDRAPGSYEQYF
TRBV10-3,TRBD1,TRBJ2-7,many,TGTGCCATCAGCCCGGGACAGGGTTTCTCCTACGAGCAGTACTTC,CAISPGQGFSYEQYF
TRBV7-2,-,TRBJ2-7,many,TGTGCCAGTCGACGTGCTGTTGGTAACGAGCAGTACTTC,CASRRAVGNEQYF
TRBV5-6,-,TRBJ1-1,-,TGTGCCAGCAGCTTTGATCTGCTTGAAGCTTTCTTT,CASSFDLLEAFF
TRBV5-5,-,TRBJ1-6,many,TGTGCCAGCAGCTTGAACAGGGCCGAAAATTCACCCCTCCACTTT,CASSLNRAENSPLHF
TRBV7-3,-,TRBJ2-1,-,TGTGCCAGCAGCTTAGGGAGGGGGCGGAACAATGAGCAGTTCTTC,CASSLGRGRNNEQFF
TRBV7-6,TRBD1,TRBJ2-3,-,TGTGCCAGCAGCTTAGATGAGGGGGACAGAAGCACAGATACGCAGTATTTT,CASSLDEGDRSTDTQYF
TRBV19,-,TRBJ1-2,-,TGTGCCAGTACCCAAAGAACACAAGGGTACTATGGCTACACCTTC,CASTQRTQGYYGYTF
TRBV12-5,-,TRBJ2-3,few,TGTGCTAGTGGCCGCTTGCTACGGAGCACAGATACGCAGTATTTT,CASGRLLRSTDTQYF
TRBV2,-,TRBJ2-7,many,TGTGCCAGCAGGCCGGACGGATACGAGCAGTACTTC,CASRPDGYEQYF
TRBV9,TRBD2,TRBJ2-3,-,TGTGCCAGCAGCGTTAGCGGGACTCCCCGAGAGTCTACGCAGTATTTT,CASSVSGTPRESTQYF
TRBV28,TRBD1,TRBJ2-7,few,TGTGCCAGCAGTTCCCCCGGGACAGGGAGGGACGAGCAGTACTTC,CASSSPGTGRDEQYF
TRBV20-1,-,TRBJ1-2,-,TGCAGTGCTAGGTGGGGTGATGGCTACACCTTC,CSARWGDGYTF
TRBV10-1,-,TRBJ2-7,-,TGCGCCAGCAGTGGCAACTTCAACCACGAGCAGTACTTC,CASSGNFNHEQYF
TRBV20-1,-,TRBJ1-2,-,TGCAGTGCTAGAGATTTCAGGATCGGGGGCTACACCTTC,CSARDFRIGGYTF
TRBV30,TRBD1,TRBJ1-4,many,TGTGCCTGGAGTGCCCAGGGGGCGGTTGGTGAAAAACTGTTTTTT,CAWSAQGAVGEKLFF
TRBV7-9,-,TRBJ2-5,few,TGTGCCAGCAGCTTAGGGGAGACAGCCGCTTCTGAGCAGTACTTC,CASSLGETAASEQYF
TRBV4-3,-,TRBJ1-3,-,TGCGCCAGCAGCCAAGATCTTGGCGCGAACAGGGCGAACACCATATATTTT,CASSQDLGANRANTIYF
TRBV7-2,-,TRBJ2-3,-,TGTGCCAGCAGCTTAGATCTAGTGCCAGATACGCAGTATTTT,CASSLDLVPDTQYF
TRBV15,-,TRBJ1-5,-,TGTGCCACCAGCAGAGACCCGTGGGGGTATCACCCCCAGCATTTT,CATSRDPWGYHPQHF
TRBV9,TRBD2,TRBJ2-7,many,TGTGCCAGCAGCTCCGCGACTAGCGACGAGCAGTACTTC,CASSSATSDEQYF
TRBV18,-,TRBJ2-7,few,TGTGCCAGCTCACCAGAGGCGATAGGCTCCTACGAGCAGTACTTC,CASSPEAIGSYEQYF
TRBV12-3/TRBV12-4,-,TRBJ1-3,few,TGTGCCAGCAGTTTTGGGAGGGGAAACACCATATATTTT,CASSFGRGNTIYF
TRBV6-5,-,TRBJ2-3,few,TGTGCCAGCAGTTCGCAGGACGCCGCTAGAGAAGTAGATACGCAGTATTTT,CASSSQDAAREVDTQYF
TRBV24-1,TRBD2,TRBJ2-1,-,TGTGCCACCAGTGACCGGGACTACCGCGAGCAGTTCTTC,CATSDRDYREQFF
TRBV2,TRBD2,TRBJ2-5,-,TGTGCCAGCGGGGGACTAGCGGGGTTCGAGACCCAGTACTTC,CASGGLAGFETQYF
TRBV27,-,TRBJ2-5,many,TGTGCCAGCAGTAAGCGGGACATCCAAGAGACCCAGTACTTC,CASSKRDIQETQYF
TRBV29-1,TRBD2,TRBJ2-1,-,TGCAGCGGAAGCTGGGCGGGAGGCGTAGGTGAGCAGTTCTTC,CSGSWAGGVGEQFF
TRBV5-1,-,TRBJ2-7,-,TGCGCCAGCAGATCGATACCGGGATACCGCTACGAGCAGTACTTC,CASRSIPGYRYEQYF
TRBV27,-,TRBJ2-5,-,TGTGCCAGCAGTTTTTTTCTGGGTGACGGCTTACTCCAAGAGACCCAGTACTTC,CASSFFLGDGLLQETQYF
TRBV28,TRBD1,TRBJ2-7,few,TGTGCCAGCAGCTCCTTTCCGAGGGGGCCCCAGTCAGGAAAGTACTTC,CASSSFPRGPQSGKYF
TRBV20-1,-,TRBJ2-5,-,TGCAGTGCTAGGGAGTCCCTTCTGGAGACCCAGTACTTC,CSARESLLETQYF
TRBV6-6,TRBD2,TRBJ2-7,many,TGTGCCAGCAGACCGACTAGCGGGGGATTCTACGAGCAGTACTTC,CASRPTSGGFYEQYF
TRBV15,-,TRBJ1-1,few,TGTGCCACCAGCAGAGATCCTGCGTCAAATGAAGCTTTCTTT,CATSRDPASNEAFF
TRBV7-6,-,TRBJ2-5,-,TGTGCCAGCAGCTTAGGAGGAGGGCAAGAGACCCTGTACTTC,CASSLGGGQETLYF
TRBV3-1,-,TRBJ2-7,many,TGTGCCAGCAGCCAATTAGGGGAGAGTTCCTACGAGCAGTACTTC,CASSQLGESSYEQYF
TRBV24-1,TRBD1,TRBJ1-2,-,TGTGCCACCAGTGATCCCGGACAGGACTATGGAGACGGCTACACCTTC,CATSDPGQDYGDGYTF
TRBV12-3/TRBV12-4,TRBD1,TRBJ2-5,few,TGTGCCAGCAGTAATACAGGGGGCCAAGAGACCCAGTACTTC,CASSNTGGQETQYF
TRBV29-1,-,TRBJ1-2,-,TGCAGCTCCGACTCCGGGTCCCCAACGTCGGGCTACACCTTC,CSSDSGSPTSGYTF
TRBV5-1,TRBD2,TRBJ2-5,-,TGCGCCAGCGCGACGCCGGGGGGGGGAGAGACCCAGTACTTC,CASATPGGGETQYF
TRBV5-1,TRBD2,TRBJ2-3,-,TGCGCCAGCAGCTCCAGAGCGGGGATCGAGGGAGATACGCAGTATTTT,CASSSRAGIEGDTQYF
TRBV7-2,-,TRBJ2-1,-,TGTGCCAGCAGCTTCGCCCCCTCGGGGAGCGAGCAGTTCTTC,CASSFAPSGSEQFF
TRBV7-6,TRBD2,TRBJ2-1,-,TGTGCCAGCAGCTTTAGCGGGGCTACCTACAATGAGCAGTTCTTC,CASSFSGATYNEQFF
TRBV20-1,-,TRBJ2-5,-,TGCAGTGCTAGAGATTCAGGGGTAGTAAGTGAGACCCAGTACTTC,CSARDSGVVSETQYF
TRBV20-1,TRBD1,TRBJ1-2,many,TGCAGTGCCATAGACAGGGGGCGCAGGGGTGGCTACACCTTC,CSAIDRGRRGGYTF
TRBV2,-,TRBJ2-5,few,TGTGCCAGCAGTGAAGCAAATTACAGGGATCAAGAGACCCAGTACTTC,CASSEANYRDQETQYF
TRBV28,-,TRBJ2-7,once,TGTGCCAGCAGTTTACCCGGACCGCTCTACGAGCAGTACTTC,CASSLPGPLYEQYF
TRBV20-1,TRBD2,TRBJ2-5,-,TGCAGTGCTAGAGATCGGCTAGCGGGAGAGACCCAGTACTTC,CSARDRLAGETQYF
TRBV27,-,TRBJ1-2,-,TGTGCCAGCAGTTCAAGGGGGGGGGAAGGCTACACCTTC,CASSSRGGEGYTF
TRBV7-2,-,TRBJ2-4,few,TGTGCCAGCAGCCTTAGGGAGAGGGGCTCTGGCCAAAACATTCAGTACTTC,CASSLRERGSGQNIQYF
TRBV3-1,TRBD2,TRBJ2-7,many,TGTGCCAGCAGCAGGACTAGCGGGAGTAGCGAGCAGTACTTC,CASSRTSGSSEQYF
TRBV27,-,TRBJ1-2,few,TGTGCCAGCAGTGCCAGACAGGATCTCTATGGCTACACCTTC,CASSARQDLYGYTF
TRBV6-5,-,TRBJ1-5,-,TGTGCCAGCAGTTGGGAGCGGCCACCTAGCAATCAGCCCCAGCATTTT,CASSWERPPSNQPQHF
TRBV7-2,-,TRBJ2-3,-,TGTGCCAGCAGCTTAATCCTAGGGGGTACAGATACGCAGTATTTT,CASSLILGGTDTQYF
TRBV10-3,-,TRBJ2-7,many,TGTGCCATCATGGAACAGGGTCGCACCGAGCAGTACTTC,CAIMEQGRTEQYF
TRBV6-5,-,TRBJ2-1,few,TGTGCCACCCGGGTCCCCGGGAGATCTCGTGAGCAGTTCTTC,CATRVPGRSREQFF
TRBV7-2,-,TRBJ1-1,-,TGTGCCAGCAGCTCCCTGAGGGATGGAGCTTTCTTT,CASSSLRDGAFF